Listed here is a single TCR beta chain. Its specificity is not known. These data come from a study of T cell responses to AZD1222 COVID-19 vaccine. Trimming removed 4 bases from V and 4 bases from J, with 10 bases in between. CDR1 is LGHDT, CDR2 YNNKEL, per germline (reference sequence). The CDR3 runs to 13 residues. Using immunoSEQ multiplex PCR, the repertoire was profiled, and TCRdb retains in-frame clones only, with some absent. Of about 180,000 clones listed, 85% to 90% are singletons. Study results and limitations: Repertoires were obtained solely post-peak T cell response. Vaccine-associated CD4 TCRs ranged over spike, dominating at 160-218 and 743-854.

V usage is TRBV3-1 (or the pseudogene TRBV3-2) and J usage is TRBJ2-5; D is perhaps TRBD1 (7 bases). This material consisted of peripheral blood, taken 28 days after the second dose of the MenACWY control vaccine. The receptor comes from an adult who received the MenACWY meningococcal vaccine as a control. The CDR3 protein is CASSLRGVETQYF. The CDR3, as DNA: TGTGCCAGCAGCCTCAGGGGGGTAGAGACCCAGTACTTC.